Listed below are T cell receptor beta chains from one sample, sequenced in a study of shared clonotypes between healthy human individuals. TCRdb's table, derived via immunoSEQ multiplex PCR, lists solely in-frame clones and lacks some. The profile shows 950,000 to 1,100,000 clones, 70% to 80% of them singletons. The sequencing input was memory CD4+ T cells sorted from blood. The receptors stem from a young man in good health. The CDR3 runs from the conserved cysteine through the conserved F or W. D genes are given only for firm matches. Clone size is given for some rows only: seen once, a few or many times, or a class if the clone is expanded.

V,D,J,length,size,CDR3,DNA
TRBV5-4,.,TRBJ2-2,16,.,CASSTGLAVNTGELFF,TGTGCCAGCAGCACCGGACTTGCCGTGAACACCGGGGAGCTGTTTTTT
TRBV7-2,.,TRBJ1-5,14,.,CASSASGSNQPQHF,TGTGCCAGCAGCGCTTCGGGTAGCAATCAGCCCCAGCATTTT
TRBV29-1,.,TRBJ2-2,14,few,CSVPSDQNTGELFF,TGCAGCGTGCCCTCGGACCAGAACACCGGGGAGCTGTTTTTT
TRBV4-3,.,TRBJ2-2,14,.,CASSGHSNTGELFF,TGCGCCAGCAGCGGGCACAGCAACACCGGGGAGCTGTTTTTT
TRBV7-8,.,TRBJ2-1,15,.,CASSPPSFRNNEQFF,TGTGCCAGCAGCCCCCCTAGCTTCCGTAACAATGAGCAGTTCTTC
TRBV13,.,TRBJ2-7,15,once,CASSRPDSGGREQYF,TGTGCCAGCAGCCGCCCGGACTCCGGAGGGCGCGAGCAGTACTTC
TRBV27,TRBD1,TRBJ1-1,15,.,CASSRRTGLEGGAFF,TGTGCCAGCAGCCGGAGGACAGGGCTCGAAGGTGGAGCTTTCTTT
TRBV5-1,TRBD1,TRBJ1-4,16,.,CASSAGTGGAGEKLFF,TGCGCCAGCAGCGCCGGGACAGGGGGCGCAGGTGAAAAACTGTTTTTT
TRBV6-6,TRBD2,TRBJ2-3,15,.,CASIGGGVRTDTQYF,TGTGCCAGCATCGGCGGGGGGGTTCGCACAGATACGCAGTATTTT
TRBV10-2,TRBD1,TRBJ1-5,16,.,CASSGTGTDSNQPQHF,TGCGCCAGCAGTGGAACCGGGACAGATAGCAATCAGCCCCAGCATTTT
TRBV5-1,TRBD2,TRBJ2-1,16,.,CASSQTSDSSYNEQFF,TGCGCCAGCAGCCAAACTAGCGACAGCTCCTACAATGAGCAGTTCTTC
TRBV10-3,.,TRBJ2-3,13,.,CAISDGLTDTQYF,TGTGCCATCAGTGACGGGCTCACAGATACGCAGTATTTT
TRBV10-2,TRBD2,TRBJ2-7,14,once,CASTRGQGGSEQYF,TGCGCCAGCACGAGAGGGCAGGGAGGGAGCGAGCAGTACTTC
TRBV27,.,TRBJ1-4,15,once,CASSPEGLENEKLFF,TGTGCCAGCAGTCCAGAAGGGCTGGAGAATGAAAAACTGTTTTTT